Below are 21 T cell receptor beta chains sequenced from a single sample in a study of beta chain features in type 1 diabetes. Notes on the study in general: Shorter TCRB CDR3s, moderately but significantly so, were found in Type 1 diabetes patients in all four CD4+ subsets.

These receptors have no identified antigens. Expressed TCRB transcripts were sequenced because the entire RNA isolate underwent reverse transcription. TCRdb's copy holds only in-frame clones and misses some; the assay was immunoSEQ multiplex PCR. The table shows 680,000 or so clones, with under 15% occurring only once. Material: naive CD4+ T cells from blood. The origin of the receptors is a young man with type 1 diabetes.

This clone was detected many times. The V gene is TRBV7-9, the J gene TRBJ2-6; no definite D call. Germline V CDR1 and CDR2: SEHNR, FQNEAQ (reference sequence). CDR3 length equals 16 residues. V gave up 0 bases and J gave up 0 bases, with 6 bases separating them. CDR3 in amino acids: CASSLARGSGANVLTF. Written as DNA, the CDR3 is TGTGCCAGCAGCTTAGCTCGAGGCTCTGGGGCCAACGTCCTGACTTTC.

This rearrangement joins TRBV6-5 to TRBJ2-1, with 7 nucleotides matching TRBD1. CDR1 and CDR2 from the germline V gene are MNHEY and SVGAGI. The V and J ends lost 3 bases and 0 bases, in that order; junction bases with no gene match: 2. The CDR3 has 15 amino acids. CDR3 bases: TGTGCCAGCAGTTATGGGACAGCCTCCTACAATGAGCAGTTCTTC. It specifies CASSYGTASYNEQFF.

This clone was seen more than once but under ten times. This sequence joins TRBV7-2 and TRBJ2-1; 8 bases fit TRBD1. CDR1 SGHTA and CDR2 FQGNSA come from the germline V gene. V lost 5 bases, J lost 9 bases, and 9 bases stayed unmatched. CDR3 size: 14 residues. CDR3 protein: CASSPDRAKGEQFF. The CDR3 DNA is TGTGCCAGCAGCCCGGACAGGGCGAAGGGTGAGCAGTTCTTC.

This clone occurred a few times. The rearrangement joins TRBV18 to TRBJ1-2, with 8 bases identical to TRBD1. J was trimmed by 1 base and V by 3 bases; bases with no gene match: 4. This CDR3 has 15 amino acids. The germline gives CDR1 KGHSH, CDR2 LQKENI. This CDR3 is CASSPQGASNYGYTF. Here the CDR3 DNA reads TGTGCCAGCTCACCTCAGGGGGCAAGTAACTATGGCTACACCTTC.

This clone came up a few times. The chain uses TRBV4-1 and TRBJ2-2, with 11 nucleotides matching TRBD1. The germline V gene encodes CDR1 MGHRA and CDR2 YSYEKL. Losses at the gene ends were 4 bases for V and 4 bases for J; bases not matched to a gene: 5. The CDR3 runs 16 residues. CDR3 loop: CASSLWDRGSTGELFF. The DNA for the CDR3 is TGCGCCAGCAGCCTTTGGGACAGGGGGTCCACCGGGGAGCTGTTTTTT.

J is TRBJ2-7 and V is TRBV9; unclear D gene. The CDR3 is made up of 14 amino acids. Trimming left V 0 bases short and J 0 bases short, with 7 bases between. The germline V gene has CDR1 SGDLS and CDR2 YYNGEE. Here the CDR3 reads CASSVGYSSYEQYF. DNA of the CDR3: TGTGCCAGCAGCGTAGGCTACAGCTCCTACGAGCAGTACTTC.

This clone appeared a few times. The chain is built from TRBV2 and TRBJ2-1; 9 nucleotides match TRBD1. CDR1 and CDR2 (germline): SNHLY, FYNNEI. The CDR3 totals 14 residues. V was pared by 5 bases and J by 8 bases, with 7 bases of the junction left unmatched. The chain's CDR3 is CASSPGTGIDEQFF. CDR3 bases: TGTGCCAGCAGTCCCGGGACAGGGATCGATGAGCAGTTCTTC.

The chain joins TRBV5-1 to TRBJ1-1; a weak D match, TRBD1 (6 bases). Germline V lookup: CDR1 SGHRS, CDR2 YFSETQ. The CDR3 runs 15 residues. Trimming shortened V by 0 bases and J by 5 bases, and 14 bases separated the two germline ends. CDR3 sequence: CASSLVAGDGTEAFF. DNA for the CDR3: TGCGCCAGCAGCTTGGTGGCAGGGGATGGAACTGAAGCTTTCTTT. Variable domain in full (rest from reference TRBV5-1 and TRBJ1-1): KAGVTQTPRYLIKTRGQQVTLSCSPISGHRSVSWYQQTPGQGLQFLFEYFSETQRNKGNFPGRFSGRQFSNSRSEMNVSTLELGDSALYLCASSLVAGDGTEAFFGQGTRLTVV.

This clone was observed a handful of times. The chain has TRBV7-9 and TRBJ1-2; D uncertain. The CDR3 has 15 residues. Trimming shortened V by 5 bases and J by 6 bases, and 19 bases separated the two germline ends. The V gene's germline CDR1 is SEHNR and CDR2 FQNEAQ (reference sequence). CDR3 residues: CASSIGGQRADGYTF. For the CDR3, the DNA is TGTGCCAGCAGCATAGGAGGGCAGCGGGCAGATGGCTACACCTTC.

The rearrangement links TRBV5-1 to TRBJ1-4, with TRBD1 identical over 9 bases. From germline, CDR1 is SGHRS and CDR2 YFSETQ. V was pared by 4 bases and J by 8 bases, with 6 bases of the junction left unmatched. CDR3 size: 14 residues. The CDR3 loop reads CASSTGQGREKLFF. The DNA of the CDR3 is TGCGCCAGCAGCACCGGACAGGGGCGGGAAAAACTGTTTTTT.

This clone has a handful of counts. V is TRBV2 and J is TRBJ2-5; 10 bases align to TRBD2. V shed 6 bases, J shed 5 bases, and the junction held 6 bases outside the gene matches. CDR1 SNHLY and CDR2 FYNNEI come from the germline V gene. This CDR3 contains 14 residues. The chain's CDR3 is CASRNPSGGETQYF. CDR3 nucleotides: TGTGCCAGCAGAAACCCTAGCGGGGGTGAGACCCAGTACTTC.

This clone was observed a few times. Other DNA sequences in this sample translate to the same CDR3. The genes are TRBV10-1 and TRBJ1-2; no firm D call. Germline CDR1 reads WNHNN; CDR2 reads SYGVQD (reference sequence). V gave up 3 bases and J gave up 5 bases, with 7 bases separating them. This CDR3 has 12 residues. Here the CDR3 DNA reads TGCGCCAGCAGTGATGGGTTTTATGGCTACACCTTC. Protein product: CASSDGFYGYTF.

The chain carries TRBV6-1 and TRBJ1-5; no clear D. Germline V lookup: CDR1 MNHNS, CDR2 SASEGT. Trimming pared 4 bases from V and 5 bases from J, leaving 12 bases between. The CDR3 loop spans 14 amino acids. The CDR3 here is CASSGHNLDQPQHF. For the CDR3, the DNA is TGTGCCAGCAGTGGGCATAACTTAGATCAGCCCCAGCATTTT.

This sequence joins TRBV6-1 and TRBJ2-3; D unresolved. V lost 8 bases, J lost 2 bases, and 14 bases lay in between. The CDR3 spans 14 residues. The V gene's germline CDR1 is MNHNS and CDR2 SASEGT. The CDR3, as DNA: TGTGCCAGCGAGAGAGGAACCGTCACAGATACGCAGTATTTT. It is translated as CASERGTVTDTQYF.

This clone turned up a few times. The chain combines TRBV29-1 with TRBJ1-5, with 12 bases that match TRBD1. This CDR3 contains 13 residues. CDR1 is SQVTM, CDR2 ANQGSEA, per germline. Losses at the gene ends were 6 bases for V and 8 bases for J; bases not matched to a gene: 5. CDR3 region: CSVGDRGLEPQHF. The CDR3 bases are TGCAGCGTCGGGGACAGGGGGCTGGAGCCCCAGCATTTT.

The chain recombines TRBV18 with TRBJ1-1; D perhaps matches TRBD1 (6 bases). Trimming took off 6 bases at V and 10 bases at J, with 15 bases between the two ends. The germline gives CDR1 KGHSH, CDR2 LQKENI. This CDR3 region has 12 residues. CDR3 in amino acids: CASSQRDNGAFF. CDR3 DNA: TGTGCCAGCTCCCAGAGGGACAATGGAGCTTTCTTT.

This chain joins TRBV18 and TRBJ1-1, with D perhaps TRBD1 (5 bases). Trimming removed 2 bases from V and 8 bases from J, with 12 bases in between. CDR1 and CDR2 from the germline V gene are KGHSH and LQKENI. The CDR3 has 13 amino acids. The CDR3 DNA reads TGTGCCAGCTCACCAGGGACGGCGCGGGAAGCTTTCTTT. Translated, it gives CASSPGTAREAFF.

The chain employs TRBV11-2 and TRBJ1-1, with D maybe TRBD1 (6 bases). Between the trimmed V and J ends, which lost 3 bases and 1 base, there was a span of 12 bases. Germline lookup yields CDR1 SGHAT and CDR2 FQNNGV. The CDR3 is made up of 15 amino acids. The CDR3 DNA reads TGTGCCAGCAGCTTTCGCCGGGACAAGAACACTGAAGCTTTCTTT. Amino acid sequence: CASSFRRDKNTEAFF.

The chain is built from TRBV13 and TRBJ1-2, with D uncertain. CDR3 length equals 13 residues. Germline V gives CDR1 PRHDT, CDR2 FYEKMQ (reference sequence). Trimming removed 1 base at V and 3 bases at J, with 6 bases between. In DNA, the CDR3 is TGTGCCAGCAGCTTAGCCGGGTACTATGGCTACACCTTC. Translating gives CASSLAGYYGYTF.

This sequence joins TRBV2 and TRBJ1-2; D gene unclear. V gave up 6 bases and J gave up 8 bases, with 13 bases separating them. This CDR3 has 12 residues. The germline V gene encodes CDR1 SNHLY and CDR2 FYNNEI. The DNA of the CDR3 is TGTGCCAGCAGGACCCTCTTTAGAGGCTACACCTTC. It specifies CASRTLFRGYTF.

This rearrangement joins TRBV6-1 to TRBJ2-4, with 7 positions matching TRBD1. The CDR3 extends over 15 amino acids. The V gene's germline CDR1 is MNHNS and CDR2 SASEGT. Trimming at V came to 2 bases and at J to 1 base, leaving 2 bases not matched to a gene. CDR3 DNA: TGTGCCAGCAGTGAACAACAGGGGGCCAAAAACATTCAGTACTTC. This encodes CASSEQQGAKNIQYF.